The 8 T cell receptor beta chains reported below all come from one sample, sequenced in a study of OX40 agonist ivuxolimab in advanced cancers. TCRdb keeps only in-frame clones here, not all; method: immunoSEQ multiplex PCR. Of over 60,000 clones in the sample, roughly 85% were seen once. Sequencing used CD4+ or CD8+ T cells sorted from blood, obtained in a trial of the OX40 agonist ivuxolimab. These receptors were obtained from an adult with an advanced solid tumor such as melanoma, head and neck, liver or kidney cancer.

The rearrangement uses TRBV19 and TRBJ1-2; TRBD1 matches at 7 bases. The CDR3 extends over 13 amino acids. Germline V gives CDR1 LNHDA, CDR2 SQIVND (reference sequence). The J segment lost 8 bases and the V segment lost 7 bases, leaving 10 bases of the junction unmatched. The CDR3 DNA follows: TGTGCCAGTACCGGGAGGGGGCTTAACGGCTACACCTTC. This codes for CASTGRGLNGYTF. The whole variable domain, remainder taken from reference TRBV19 and TRBJ1-2, is DGGITQSPKYLFRKEGQNVTLSCEQNLNHDAMYWYRQDPGQGLRLIYYSQIVNDFQKGDIAEGYSVSREKKESFPLTVTSAQKNPTAFYLCASTGRGLNGYTFGSGTRLTVV.

The chain uses TRBV2 and TRBJ1-2; D is unresolved. Trimming left V 4 bases short and J 4 bases short, with 10 bases between. The CDR3 is 13 amino acids. Germline CDR1 is SNHLY and CDR2 is FYNNEI. The chain's CDR3 is CASSVREGYGYTF. The CDR3 DNA follows: TGTGCCAGCAGTGTGAGAGAGGGCTATGGCTACACCTTC.

The chain is built from TRBV5-4 and TRBJ2-3; perhaps TRBD1 as D (6 bases). CDR1 and CDR2 (germline): SGHNT, YYREEE (reference sequence). The CDR3 runs to 14 residues. Trimming stripped 4 bases from V and 5 bases from J, with 14 bases between. CDR3 bases: TGTGCCAGCAGCCCCTCAGGGGTGCAAGATACGCAGTATTTT. Translation: CASSPSGVQDTQYF.

The chain couples TRBV6-5 to TRBJ1-1, with D perhaps TRBD1 (5 bases). Germline V gene lookup returns CDR1 MNHEY and CDR2 SVGAGI. This CDR3 has 13 amino acids. The germline V and J ends were trimmed by 10 bases and 8 bases, with 20 bases remaining between them. In DNA, the CDR3 is TGTGCCACTTTGAGGACGGAGGGACGCGAAGCTTTCTTT. Its translation is CATLRTEGREAFF.

This chain uses TRBV28 with TRBJ1-5, with D hard to call. Germline CDR1 MDHEN, CDR2 SYDVKM. Trimming cost V 7 bases and J 2 bases, with 15 bases left between them. The CDR3 has 15 amino acids. CDR3 sequence: CASNSRGRGNQPQHF. The CDR3 nucleotides are TGTGCCAGCAACTCCCGAGGGCGCGGCAATCAGCCCCAGCATTTT.

The chain is built from TRBV7-9 and TRBJ1-2; possibly TRBD1 for D (6 bases). The CDR3 extends over 14 amino acids. Between the trimmed V and J ends, which lost 3 bases and 3 bases, there was a span of 11 bases. CDR1 is SEHNR, CDR2 FQNEAQ, per germline (reference sequence). DNA for the CDR3: TGTGCCAGCAGCTTTTGGGGGGCGGACTATGGCTACACCTTC. It translates to CASSFWGADYGYTF.

The rearrangement links TRBV6-1 to TRBJ1-3; no reliable D call. Trimming pared 6 bases from V and 3 bases from J, leaving 9 bases between. The germline gives CDR1 MNHNS, CDR2 SASEGT. The length of the CDR3 is 13 residues. The CDR3 nucleotides are TGTGCCAGCAGCCTTACAGTTGGAAACACCATATATTTT. It codes for CASSLTVGNTIYF.

The chain joins TRBV28 to TRBJ2-2; D possibly uses TRBD1 or TRBD2 (6 bases each). From germline, CDR1 is MDHEN and CDR2 SYDVKM. With 3 bases removed from V and 1 base from J, the gap between germline ends came to 12 bases. The CDR3 length is 16 residues. The CDR3 nucleotides read TGTGCCAGCAGTTTTAGGGGGGAAAAGAACACCGGGGAGCTGTTTTTT. Translation gives CASSFRGEKNTGELFF.